The T cell receptor (beta chain) described here comes from a study of vaccination and CD4 T cells after COVID-19. Across the study: Taking of post-vaccine samples occurred a median 72 days after dose two (range 14 to 241).

This clonotype has more than one count but fewer than ten. Its antigen is unknown. Sequenced with the Oncomine TCR Beta short-read assay was DNA taken from cultured CD4+ T cells. One entry per CDR3 protein results from TCRdb running MiXCR on the PCR reads. The sample includes nearly 15,000 distinct CDR3 sequences, roughly 80% of them seen just once. Treatment denoted: 10-day PBMC culture with coronavirus spike peptide pools or control peptides (ViraFEST assay). Negative selection isolated the CD4+ T cells once the cells had been cultured for approximately eleven days. V was cut by 0 bases and J by 2 bases, with 17 bases left in between. Looked up from germline, CDR1 is SGHNT and CDR2 is YYREEE (reference sequence). This CDR3 contains 17 residues.

The chain has TRBV5-4 and TRBJ1-2, with D perhaps matching TRBD1 (5 bases). The sequence derives from a human donor who received a COVID-19 vaccine. Sample: CD4+ T cells from blood, cultured in vitro, taken after SARS-CoV-2 vaccination. The CDR3 DNA reads TGTGCCAGCAGCTTGGTGGCGGGTTTGGGGGGAAACTATGGCTACACCTTC. Translated: CASSLVAGLGGNYGYTF.